These T cell receptor beta chains were read from a single sample in a study of siplizumab effects on memory and regulatory T cells. Method: immunoSEQ multiplex PCR; TCRdb's copy keeps in-frame clones and lacks some. The sample has 70,000 or so clones, around nine tenths seen once. The sequenced material came from Tregs sorted from blood. The receptors originated from a human donor in good health. Each CDR3 is given with its conserved first and last residue. A D gene is named only where the DNA matches it firmly. Rows give clone size only sometimes, using once, few, many, or a class for an expanded clone.

len | j_gene | abundance | v_gene | d_gene | CDR3aa | CDR3nt
13 | TRBJ2-7 | NA | TRBV7-9 | TRBD2 | CASSQRGGNEQYF | TGTGCCAGCAGCCAGCGGGGGGGCAACGAGCAGTACTTC
14 | TRBJ1-2 | NA | TRBV2 | NA | CASRERGDLYGYTF | TGTGCCAGCAGAGAACGGGGCGACCTCTATGGCTACACCTTC
16 | TRBJ2-7 | NA | TRBV29-1 | TRBD2 | CSVGVASGISPYEQYF | TGCAGCGTTGGGGTCGCTAGCGGGATAAGCCCCTACGAGCAGTACTTC
11 | TRBJ2-7 | NA | TRBV10-3 | NA | CATRTFYEQYF | TGTGCCACCAGGACTTTTTACGAGCAGTACTTC
12 | TRBJ1-3 | NA | TRBV29-1 | NA | CSAIKAGNTIYF | TGCAGCGCAATAAAGGCCGGAAACACCATATATTTT
14 | TRBJ2-5 | NA | TRBV7-9 | TRBD2 | CASSFSGWQETQYF | TGTGCCAGCAGTTTTAGCGGGTGGCAAGAGACCCAGTACTTC
15 | TRBJ1-1 | NA | TRBV18 | TRBD1 | CASSLGGGQGNEAFF | TGTGCCAGCTCACTGGGGGGTGGACAGGGCAACGAAGCTTTCTTT
20 | TRBJ1-1 | NA | TRBV4-1 | TRBD1 | CASSARNLGQGAGGNTEAFF | TGCGCCAGCAGCGCACGGAACTTGGGACAGGGGGCGGGTGGGAACACTGAAGCTTTCTTT
14 | TRBJ2-1 | NA | TRBV10-3 | NA | CAISENLGIYEQFF | TGTGCCATCAGTGAAAATTTAGGGATTTATGAGCAGTTCTTC
14 | TRBJ2-5 | NA | TRBV6-5 | NA | CASSLGTFGETQYF | TGTGCCAGCAGCCTTGGGACCTTCGGGGAGACCCAGTACTTC
15 | TRBJ2-3 | once | TRBV2 | NA | CASSGERSFSDTQYF | TGTGCCAGCAGTGGTGAGCGGTCTTTTTCAGATACGCAGTATTTT
11 | TRBJ1-1 | NA | TRBV25-1 | NA | CASSEYTEAFF | TGTGCCAGCAGTGAATATACTGAAGCTTTCTTT
15 | TRBJ1-6 | NA | TRBV19 | NA | CASSALGDLGSPLHF | TGTGCCAGTAGTGCCCTGGGGGATCTCGGTTCACCCCTCCACTTT
15 | TRBJ2-7 | NA | TRBV6-6 | TRBD2 | CASSTWTSGNYEQYF | TGTGCCAGCAGCACTTGGACTAGCGGGAACTACGAGCAGTACTTC
16 | TRBJ2-3 | NA | TRBV4-2 | NA | CASSPVGFPRTDTQYF | TGTGCCAGCAGCCCGGTAGGGTTCCCCCGCACAGATACGCAGTATTTT
15 | TRBJ2-7 | once | TRBV11-3 | NA | CASSLDLSGLYEQYF | TGTGCCAGCAGCTTAGATTTGTCAGGGCTCTACGAGCAGTACTTC
12 | TRBJ1-5 | once | TRBV10-3 | NA | CATGEGDQPQHF | TGTGCCACGGGAGAGGGCGATCAGCCCCAGCATTTT
14 | TRBJ1-4 | NA | TRBV4-1 | TRBD1 | CASSSGGHLEKLFF | TGCGCCAGCAGCTCAGGGGGGCATTTAGAAAAACTGTTTTTT
14 | TRBJ2-1 | NA | TRBV19 | TRBD2 | CASNQGLAGGPGFF | TGTGCCAGTAACCAGGGACTAGCGGGAGGCCCAGGGTTCTTC
13 | TRBJ1-5 | NA | TRBV10-3 | NA | CAISEEGRQPQHF | TGTGCCATCAGTGAGGAGGGTCGGCAGCCCCAGCATTTT
15 | TRBJ2-1 | NA | TRBV4-1 | NA | CASSQEQSSYNEQFF | TGCGCCAGCAGCCAAGAGCAAAGCTCCTACAATGAGCAGTTCTTC
11 | TRBJ2-7 | few | TRBV29-1 | NA | CSVGGAYEQYF | TGCAGCGTTGGAGGGGCCTACGAGCAGTACTTC
17 | TRBJ1-3 | medium-sized | TRBV27 | NA | CASSQDWGHSSGNTIYF | TGTGCCAGCAGCCAGGATTGGGGGCACAGCTCTGGAAACACCATATATTTT
12 | TRBJ2-7 | NA | TRBV19 | TRBD1 | CASSGRGPEQYF | TGTGCCAGTAGCGGCAGGGGGCCCGAGCAGTACTTC
16 | TRBJ2-1 | NA | TRBV9 | TRBD1 | CASSVVGTGSYNEQFF | TGTGCCAGCAGCGTAGTAGGGACAGGGAGTTACAATGAGCAGTTCTTC
13 | TRBJ1-5 | NA | TRBV28 | NA | CASSLFSGSPQHF | TGTGCCAGCAGTTTATTTTCAGGGTCGCCCCAGCATTTT
14 | TRBJ2-3 | NA | TRBV11-3 | NA | CASSLGESTDTQYF | TGTGCCAGCAGTTTGGGGGAAAGCACAGATACGCAGTATTTT
18 | TRBJ2-1 | NA | TRBV10-3 | TRBD2 | CAISEPKTSGSSYNEQFF | TGTGCCATCAGTGAGCCTAAGACTAGCGGAAGCTCCTACAATGAGCAGTTCTTC
15 | TRBJ2-1 | NA | TRBV10-2 | TRBD2 | CASSGLVRGNNEQFF | TGCGCCAGCAGCGGACTAGTAAGGGGCAACAATGAGCAGTTCTTC
15 | TRBJ2-6 | once | TRBV28 | NA | CASTLGGAGANVLTF | TGTGCCAGCACTCTAGGGGGGGCTGGGGCCAACGTCCTGACTTTC
15 | TRBJ1-4 | NA | TRBV6-1 | NA | CASSHRDRANEKLFF | TGTGCCAGCAGCCATCGGGACCGGGCTAATGAAAAACTGTTTTTT
14 | TRBJ2-1 | NA | TRBV11-3 | NA | CASSFGQASDEQFF | TGTGCCAGCAGCTTCGGACAAGCCTCAGATGAGCAGTTCTTC
11 | TRBJ1-3 | NA | TRBV20-1 | NA | CSARSGNTIYF | TGCAGTGCTAGGTCTGGAAACACCATATATTTT
13 | TRBJ1-2 | NA | TRBV30 | TRBD1 | CAWSVRTGGGYTF | TGTGCCTGGAGTGTCCGGACAGGGGGCGGCTACACCTTC
16 | TRBJ2-3 | NA | TRBV6-1 | TRBD2 | CASSAGTSGSTDTQYF | TGTGCCAGCAGTGCTGGGACTAGCGGAAGCACAGATACGCAGTATTTT
14 | TRBJ2-2 | NA | TRBV2 | NA | CASSSLSRTGELFF | TGTGCCAGCAGTTCCCTCTCGCGCACCGGGGAGCTGTTTTTT
15 | TRBJ1-2 | NA | TRBV10-3 | TRBD1 | CAIRLTRTGHYGYTF | TGTGCCATCAGATTAACTCGGACAGGGCACTATGGCTACACCTTC
16 | TRBJ2-2 | NA | TRBV19 | TRBD2 | CASSKPGLRHTGELFF | TGTGCCAGTAGTAAACCGGGACTACGCCACACCGGGGAGCTGTTTTTT
15 | TRBJ2-1 | NA | TRBV12-5 | NA | CASGLRSGLINEQFF | TGTGCTAGTGGTTTGAGGAGCGGGCTCATCAATGAGCAGTTCTTC
17 | TRBJ2-2 | NA | TRBV11-3 | NA | CASSPGVGQLNTGELFF | TGTGCCAGCAGCCCAGGGGTGGGACAATTGAACACCGGGGAGCTGTTTTTT